A selection of T cell receptor beta chains follows, all from one sample in a study of T cell responses to AZD1222 COVID-19 vaccine. Repertoires were generated with immunoSEQ multiplex PCR, while TCRdb's copy carries only in-frame clones and drops some. The table has 100,000 to 130,000 clones, roughly 90% seen once. The sample consisted of peripheral blood, taken on day 0 of AZD1222 vaccination. These receptors were obtained from an adult in good health. The conserved cysteine and the conserved F or W are not part of the CDR3 here. Some rows mark clone size as missing; the rest say once, few, many or name a class of expanded clone.

size | J | V | CDR3
. | TRBJ2-3 | TRBV28 | ASSSRLAESTDTQY
. | TRBJ1-5 | TRBV10-1 | ASTTTGRSDQPQH
once | TRBJ2-1 | TRBV24-1 | ATSEYKNEQF
. | TRBJ1-3 | TRBV28 | ASSLGGGDGNTIY
. | TRBJ2-7 | TRBV5-4 | ASAPDRFHEQY
few | TRBJ1-1 | TRBV4-2 | ASSPAQGISEAF
. | TRBJ2-1 | TRBV24-1 | ATSRQGRNEQF
. | TRBJ2-7 | TRBV21-1 | ASSKSPGGG
. | TRBJ2-1 | TRBV2 | ASSRPTRAAEQF
. | TRBJ2-1 | TRBV7-3 | ASMSGTGNEQF
. | TRBJ1-1 | TRBV9 | ASSSGGAGTEAF
. | TRBJ2-7 | TRBV24-1 | ATSDSELPYEQY
. | TRBJ2-2 | TRBV19 | ASRGLANTGELF
. | TRBJ2-6 | TRBV11-3 | ASSRGLSGANVLT
. | TRBJ2-3 | TRBV5-1 | ASSLVPSTDTQY